Here is one T cell receptor beta chain with its context. The antigen is unknown. The data stem from a study of T cell repertoires in cytomegalovirus infection. At the level of the study: Public TCR beta signatures provided an indication of both CMV infection and a matching HLA type.

Each CDR3 protein is one row after TCRdb ran MiXCR on the reads. The sample holds around 300,000 distinct CDR3 sequences; about a quarter are singletons and the top ten take approximately 15%. Study-wide findings and caveats: Of the TCR beta families, the public ones yielded a cumulative frequency that identified carriers of CMV plus the relevant HLA. Ex vivo, HLA-C-restricted CMV-specific TCR beta clonotypes prevailed over the rest of the response.

The sequence derives from a human donor in good health (CMV status not recorded). Some clones in this sample may be carry-over from other donors' samples. The sequencing input was PBMCs.

The chain's CDR3 is CSVVFGVSQPQHF. CDR3 DNA: TGCAGCGTTGTGTTTGGGGTAAGTCAGCCCCAGCATTTT. The chain joins TRBV29-1 to TRBJ1-5; D gene ambiguous. The CDR3 loop spans 13 amino acids. Trimming left V 4 bases short and J 6 bases short, with 13 bases between. Per the germline V gene, CDR1 is SQVTM and CDR2 is ANQGSEA. The whole variable domain, remainder taken from reference TRBV29-1 and TRBJ1-5, is SAVISQKPSRDICQRGTSLTIQCQVDSQVTMMFWYRQQPGQSLTLIATANQGSEATYESGFVIDKFPISRPNLTFSTLTVSNMSPEDSSIYLCSVVFGVSQPQHFGDGTRLSIL.